Following are 25 T cell receptor beta chains from one sample sequenced in a study of blood T cell repertoires in COVID-19. The protocol was immunoSEQ multiplex PCR, while the TCRdb copy is restricted to in-frame clones and leaves out a portion. The data show 200,000 or so clones, roughly 90% seen once. Material for sequencing was peripheral blood. The source is a man aged 50 to 59 with COVID-19, enrolled during active disease.

This sequence joins TRBV7-2 and TRBJ1-2, with D maybe TRBD1 (6 bases). The CDR3 runs to 16 residues. V was clipped by 1 base and J by 0 bases, with 12 bases between them. CDR1 is SGHTA, CDR2 FQGNSA, per germline. Here the CDR3 DNA reads TGTGCCAGCAGCTTAGGACAGGCCCTAGCTAACTATGGCTACACCTTC. This translates into CASSLGQALANYGYTF.

This clone was counted a few times. The chain joins TRBV30 to TRBJ1-1, with D perhaps matching TRBD1 (5 bases). V was pared by 4 bases and J by 4 bases, with 13 bases between. Germline values: CDR1 GTSNPN, CDR2 SVGIG (reference sequence). CDR3 length: 13 residues. The CDR3 reads CAWKTAGRTEAFF. The DNA for the CDR3 is TGTGCCTGGAAGACAGCCGGGCGCACTGAAGCTTTCTTT. Based on the CDR3 plus reference TRBV30 and TRBJ1-1, the full variable domain is SQTIHQWPATLVQPVGSPLSLECTVEGTSNPNLYWYRQAAGRGLQLLFYSVGIGQISSEVPQNLSASRPQDRQFILSSKKLLLSDSGFYLCAWKTAGRTEAFFGQGTRLTVV.

For this clone: Other DNA sequences from this sample encode an identical CDR3 as well. V is TRBV5-1 and J is TRBJ2-5, with 10 bases that match TRBD2. Trimming took 2 bases from V and 2 from J; bases not matched to a gene: 0. CDR1 is SGHRS and CDR2 is YFSETQ in the germline V gene. The CDR3 covers 14 residues. CDR3 amino acids: CASSLAGGQETQYF. Here the CDR3 DNA reads TGCGCCAGCAGCTTAGCGGGGGGGCAAGAGACCCAGTACTTC.

This clone was picked up many times. J is TRBJ1-1 and V is TRBV6-2 or TRBV6-3, with TRBD1 matching 7 bases. V trimming: 6 bases; J trimming: 4 bases; junction bases outside the gene matches: 5. The CDR3 extends over 13 amino acids. The germline CDR1 and CDR2 sequences are MNHEY and SVGEGT. This chain's CDR3 is CASSPQGITEAFF. DNA for the CDR3: TGTGCCAGCAGCCCACAGGGGATCACTGAAGCTTTCTTT.

This clone came up once. V gene TRBV2 combines with J gene TRBJ2-5; TRBD1 aligns across 9 bases. Unmatched junction bases numbered 11, after V lost 7 bases and J lost 5 bases. Germline V lookup: CDR1 SNHLY, CDR2 FYNNEI. CDR3 length: 15 amino acids. This CDR3 reads CASKTGGSEWETQYF. For the CDR3, the DNA is TGTGCCAGCAAGACAGGGGGATCCGAGTGGGAGACCCAGTACTTC.

This sequence joins TRBV6-6 and TRBJ2-1; 10 bases are a match to TRBD2. The V gene's germline CDR1 is MNHNY and CDR2 SVGAGI (reference sequence). V lost 6 bases, J lost 7 bases, and 3 bases stayed unmatched. There are 13 residues in the CDR3. This CDR3 reads CASRTSGNNEQFF. In DNA, the CDR3 is TGTGCCAGCAGAACTAGCGGGAATAATGAGCAGTTCTTC.

The rearrangement joins TRBV10-3 to TRBJ1-3; D perhaps matches TRBD1 (5 bases). CDR1 is ENHRY, CDR2 SYGVKD, per germline. The CDR3 contains 14 residues. V was clipped by 6 bases and J by 0 bases, with 9 bases between them. In DNA, the CDR3 is TGTGCCATCAGGGGCGGGGGCTCTGGAAACACCATATATTTT. Its protein is CAIRGGGSGNTIYF.

A single count supports this clone. The V gene is TRBV28, the J gene TRBJ2-1, with TRBD1 matching over 10 bases. The length of the CDR3 is 15 residues. Germline V gene lookup returns CDR1 MDHEN and CDR2 SYDVKM. J gave up 5 bases and V 5 bases, and 6 bases lay outside the gene matches. CDR3 bases: TGTGCCAGCAGTCCCTCCGGGACAGGGGACAATGAGCAGTTCTTC. Its protein is CASSPSGTGDNEQFF.

The genes are TRBV29-1 and TRBJ1-5, with D perhaps TRBD1 (5 bases). This CDR3 spans 13 amino acids. In germline, CDR1 is SQVTM, CDR2 ANQGSEA. V was clipped by 6 bases and J by 5 bases, with 14 bases between them. The CDR3: CSVGEGPYQPQHF. The CDR3 region has the DNA TGCAGCGTAGGGGAGGGCCCGTATCAGCCCCAGCATTTT.

This sequence joins TRBV30 and TRBJ1-1; D is possibly TRBD1 (6 bases). This CDR3 has 16 residues. Between the trimmed V and J ends, which lost 1 base and 0 bases, there was a span of 15 bases. CDR1 and CDR2 (germline): GTSNPN, SVGIG (reference sequence). In nucleotides, the CDR3 is TGTGCCTGGAGTGCCCGGACAGCGACCCTGAACACTGAAGCTTTCTTT. This encodes CAWSARTATLNTEAFF.

This chain links TRBV28 with TRBJ1-4; 10 bases are shared with TRBD1. This CDR3 comprises 17 residues. V shed 8 bases, J shed 6 bases, and the junction held 15 bases outside the gene matches. Looked up from germline, CDR1 is MDHEN and CDR2 is SYDVKM. The CDR3 nucleotides read TGTGCCAGCGCCGGACAGGGGGTAAGGAAGGTACATGAAAAACTGTTTTTT. Protein product: CASAGQGVRKVHEKLFF.

This clone was detected once. V and J are TRBV13 and TRBJ2-7; D perhaps matches TRBD2 (5 bases). The CDR3 spans 13 residues. Trimming left V 5 bases short and J 2 bases short, with 10 bases between. Per germline, CDR1 PRHDT and CDR2 FYEKMQ (reference sequence). CDR3 region: CASSPPGTYEQYF. For the CDR3, the DNA is TGTGCCAGCAGCCCCCCGGGGACCTACGAGCAGTACTTC.

The genes are TRBV6-2 or TRBV6-3 and TRBJ2-7; no reliable D call. Germline CDR1 is MNHEY and CDR2 is SVGEGT. V was pared by 5 bases and J by 6 bases, with 14 bases between. The CDR3 sequence is 13 residues long. CDR3 loop: CASSHPPVGEQYF. In DNA form, the CDR3 reads TGTGCCAGCAGTCACCCCCCGGTTGGCGAGCAGTACTTC.

This clone was observed once. The rearrangement joins TRBV15 to TRBJ2-5, with TRBD2 matching 9 bases. V lost 0 bases and J lost 5; bases outside the gene matches: 4. The germline CDR1 and CDR2 sequences are LNHNV and YYDKDF (reference sequence). The CDR3 totals 15 residues. The CDR3: CATSRDETSGETQYF. Written as DNA, the CDR3 is TGTGCCACCAGCAGAGATGAAACTAGCGGGGAGACCCAGTACTTC.

The V and J genes are TRBV6-4 and TRBJ2-2, with D maybe TRBD1 (6 bases). The CDR3 spans 15 residues. V was shortened by 9 bases and J by 7 bases, with 21 bases between the two germline ends. From germline, CDR1 is MRHNA and CDR2 SNTAGT. This CDR3 reads CARARKEKTGGELFF. Written as DNA, the CDR3 is TGTGCCAGGGCCCGTAAGGAGAAGACAGGCGGGGAGCTGTTTTTT.

The V call is TRBV6-6, the J call TRBJ2-3; D is possibly TRBD1 (6 bases). The CDR3 loop spans 17 amino acids. Trimming removed 5 bases from V and 0 bases from J, with 18 bases in between. The V gene's germline CDR1 is MNHNY and CDR2 SVGAGI (reference sequence). As DNA, the CDR3 is TGTGCCAGCAGTCACCAAACAGGGTTCTCAAGCACAGATACGCAGTATTTT. It codes for CASSHQTGFSSTDTQYF.

V is TRBV18 and J is TRBJ1-1, with 7 bases identical to TRBD1. Germline CDR1 and CDR2: KGHSH and LQKENI. CDR3 length: 14 amino acids. V lost 3 bases, J lost 5 bases, and 6 bases stayed unmatched. CDR3 region: CASSPQGGGTEAFF. The CDR3 nucleotides read TGTGCCAGCTCACCTCAGGGGGGTGGAACTGAAGCTTTCTTT.

This rearrangement joins TRBV7-9 to TRBJ2-5; D might be TRBD2 (6 bases). The V gene's germline CDR1 is SEHNR and CDR2 FQNEAQ (reference sequence). CDR3 size: 13 residues. V lost 5 bases and J lost 4, with 11 bases in between. This CDR3 is CASSPGVGETQYF. CDR3 sequence (DNA): TGTGCCAGCAGCCCGGGGGTGGGAGAGACCCAGTACTTC. Full variable domain (remainder filled in from reference TRBV7-9 and TRBJ2-5): DTGVSQNPRHKITKRGQNVTFRCDPISEHNRLYWYRQTLGQGPEFLTYFQNEAQLEKSRLLSDRFSAERPKGSFSTLEIQRTEQGDSAMYLCASSPGVGETQYFGPGTRLLVL.

This clone occurred a few times. The CDR3 DNA is TGTGCCAGCATCGGACAGGGATCATCTGAAGCTTTCTTT. This codes for CASIGQGSSEAFF. The chain is built from TRBV2 and TRBJ1-1, with 8 nucleotides matching TRBD1. Germline V lookup: CDR1 SNHLY, CDR2 FYNNEI. This CDR3 is 13 amino acids long. The J segment lost 6 bases and the V segment lost 7 bases, leaving 7 bases of the junction unmatched.

The V gene is TRBV19, the J gene TRBJ1-6, with D possibly matching TRBD1 (5 bases). Between the trimmed V and J ends, which lost 1 base and 6 bases, there was a span of 10 bases. The CDR3 has 15 amino acids. Germline-derived CDR1 and CDR2 are LNHDA and SQIVND (reference sequence). CDR3: CASSIGDYRNSPLHF. CDR3 DNA: TGTGCCAGTAGTATAGGGGACTATCGTAATTCACCCCTCCACTTT. The complete variable domain, with remaining parts taken from reference TRBV19 and TRBJ1-6, reads DGGITQSPKYLFRKEGQNVTLSCEQNLNHDAMYWYRQDPGQGLRLIYYSQIVNDFQKGDIAEGYSVSREKKESFPLTVTSAQKNPTAFYLCASSIGDYRNSPLHFGNGTRLTVT.

This clone was seen just once. The chain couples TRBV7-3 to TRBJ2-3; 8 nucleotides line up with TRBD1. Trimming at V came to 5 bases and at J to 1 base, leaving 5 bases not matched to a gene. CDR3 length equals 15 residues. The germline CDR1 and CDR2 sequences are SGHTA and FQGTGA. The CDR3 here is CASSPQGARTDTQYF. Written as DNA, the CDR3 is TGTGCCAGCAGCCCTCAGGGGGCTCGCACAGATACGCAGTATTTT.

The rearrangement joins TRBV30 to TRBJ2-7; D uncertain. Trimming took off 5 bases at V and 2 bases at J, with 16 bases between the two ends. The CDR3 runs 14 residues. Germline V gene lookup returns CDR1 GTSNPN and CDR2 SVGIG (reference sequence). CDR3 DNA: TGTGCCTGGTCCCCCCTAATCGGAGCCTACGAGCAGTACTTC. Protein: CAWSPLIGAYEQYF.

This chain joins TRBV21-1 and TRBJ2-7; TRBD2, the table's D call, lacks a check against the DNA. TRBV21-1 is a documented pseudogene. The CDR3 length is 19 residues. CDR3 loop: CASSKGLGGSGTKSYEQYF. CDR3 coding DNA: TGTGCCAGCAGCAAGGGCCTCGGGGGTAGCGGGACCAAATCCTACGAGCAGTACTTC.

This chain uses TRBV19 with TRBJ2-7, with TRBD1 matching over 11 bases. J lost 5 bases, V lost 6 bases, and 15 bases had no gene match. Looked up from germline, CDR1 is LNHDA and CDR2 is SQIVND (reference sequence). The CDR3 totals 17 residues. CDR3 sequence reads: CASSDILGQGAGNEQYF. CDR3 in DNA: TGTGCCAGTAGCGACATACTCGGACAGGGGGCAGGAAACGAGCAGTACTTC. Drawing the rest from reference TRBV19 and TRBJ2-7, the complete variable domain is DGGITQSPKYLFRKEGQNVTLSCEQNLNHDAMYWYRQDPGQGLRLIYYSQIVNDFQKGDIAEGYSVSREKKESFPLTVTSAQKNPTAFYLCASSDILGQGAGNEQYFGPGTRLTVT.

The chain recombines TRBV5-4 with TRBJ1-2; no reliable D call. The length of the CDR3 is 14 residues. The V end lost 1 base, the J end lost 4 bases, and 11 bases lay between the germline ends. Germline V gene lookup returns CDR1 SGHNT and CDR2 YYREEE (reference sequence). The CDR3 DNA sequence: TGTGCCAGCAGCTTGTTCCGGGAGGCCTATGGCTACACCTTC. It encodes CASSLFREAYGYTF.